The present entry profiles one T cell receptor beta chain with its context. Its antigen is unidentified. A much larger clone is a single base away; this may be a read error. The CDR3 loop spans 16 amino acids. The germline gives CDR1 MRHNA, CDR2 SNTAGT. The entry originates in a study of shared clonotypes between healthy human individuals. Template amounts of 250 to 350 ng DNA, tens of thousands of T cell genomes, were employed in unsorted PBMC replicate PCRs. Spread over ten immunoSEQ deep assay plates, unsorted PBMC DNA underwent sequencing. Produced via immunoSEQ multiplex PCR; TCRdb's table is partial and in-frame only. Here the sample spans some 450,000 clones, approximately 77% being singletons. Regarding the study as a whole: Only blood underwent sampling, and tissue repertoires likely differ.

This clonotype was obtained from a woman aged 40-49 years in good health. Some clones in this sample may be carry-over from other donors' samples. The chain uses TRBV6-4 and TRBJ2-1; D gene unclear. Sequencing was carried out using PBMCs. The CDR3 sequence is CASNDTTSGTYNEQFF. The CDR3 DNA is TGTGCCAGCAATGACACGACCTCCGGAACCTACAATGAGCAGTTCTTC.